A single sample is the source of the 27 T cell receptor beta chains below, sequenced in a study of T cells after yellow fever vaccination. TCRdb fed the 5' RACE reads into MiXCR, producing one record per CDR3 protein. The sample lists around 260,000 distinct CDR3 sequences; 5.2% were seen once. Specimen: CD4+ T cells sorted from PBMCs, collected on the day of the yellow fever booster vaccination. The receptors shown here come from a man between 18 and 29 years old who received the YFV17D yellow fever vaccine.

This clonotype has at least ten counts. This CDR3 reads CASSFTGTVRTGELFF. DNA for the CDR3: TGTGCCAGCAGCTTTACCGGGACAGTACGTACCGGGGAGCTGTTTTTT. This rearrangement joins TRBV7-2 to TRBJ2-2; 7 bases are shared with TRBD1. Germline V gives CDR1 SGHTA, CDR2 FQGNSA. J gave up 5 bases and V 3 bases, and 9 bases lay outside the gene matches. The CDR3 contains 16 residues.

This chain uses TRBV20-1 with TRBJ2-3; 15 nucleotides line up with TRBD2. Germline CDR1 and CDR2: DFQATT and SNEGSKA (reference sequence). V was pared by 0 bases and J by 6 bases, with 10 bases of the junction left unmatched. This CDR3 has 18 residues. CDR3 coding DNA: TGCAGTGCTAGAGATTCAGGACTAGCGGGGGGGCTCCAGGATACGCAGTATTTT. It yields the protein CSARDSGLAGGLQDTQYF.

The table lists this clonotype with a few counts. The chain is built from TRBV28 and TRBJ1-2, with 7 bases lining up with TRBD1. The CDR3 contains 13 residues. Germline V gene data show CDR1 as MDHEN and CDR2 as SYDVKM. The trim removed 4 bases at V and 5 bases at J, leaving 4 bases unmatched. CDR3 sequence: CASSSHRGYGYTF. CDR3 nucleotide sequence: TGTGCCAGCAGTTCCCACAGGGGTTATGGCTACACCTTC.

Many counts were recorded for this clonotype. This chain joins TRBV11-2 and TRBJ2-2; TRBD1 or TRBD2 may be the D gene (5 bases each). Between the trimmed V and J ends, which lost 8 bases and 6 bases, there was a span of 22 bases. This CDR3 has 16 amino acids. Germline V CDR1 and CDR2: SGHAT, FQNNGV. As DNA, the CDR3 is TGTGCCAGCTCTCTAATCCGGGGCCTAGGGGCCGGGGAGCTGTTTTTT. Protein product: CASSLIRGLGAGELFF. Looking up the rest from reference TRBV11-2 and TRBJ2-2 gives the full variable domain: EAGVAQSPRYKIIEKRQSVAFWCNPISGHATLYWYQQILGQGPKLLIQFQNNGVVDDSQLPKDRFSAERLKGVDSTLKIQPAKLEDSAVYLCASSLIRGLGAGELFFGEGSRLTVL.

This clonotype showed up many times. The chain employs TRBV29-1 and TRBJ2-2; D is unclear. CDR1 is SQVTM and CDR2 is ANQGSEA in the germline V gene. The CDR3 is 14 residues long. V dropped 4 bases and J dropped 1 base, with 10 bases sitting between them. CDR3 bases: TGCAGCGTTGTGGGCAGGAGGAACACCGGGGAGCTGTTTTTT. Encoded protein: CSVVGRRNTGELFF.

This clonotype was seen a few times. This chain links TRBV4-1 with TRBJ2-2, with D possibly being TRBD2 (5 bases). V was cut by 4 bases and J by 0 bases, with 18 bases left in between. The CDR3 length is 18 residues. The V gene's germline CDR1 is MGHRA and CDR2 YSYEKL. The CDR3 bases are TGCGCCAGCAGCCCCGGGGTCGGTAGGTTCGCGAACACCGGGGAGCTGTTTTTT. It yields the protein CASSPGVGRFANTGELFF.

Note on this clonotype: A much bigger clone sits one base away, suggesting this may be a read error. This chain connects TRBV5-1 to TRBJ2-5; D ambiguous. This CDR3 region has 13 residues. Trimming shortened V by 7 bases and J by 1 base, and 11 bases separated the two germline ends. The V gene's germline CDR1 is SGHRS and CDR2 YFSETQ. The CDR3 nucleotides are TGCGCCAGCGGACCCCGGGTCCAAGAGACCCAGTACTTC. It translates to CASGPRVQETQYF.

The rearrangement uses TRBV3-1 and TRBJ2-6; D tentatively reads TRBD1 or TRBD2 (6 bases each). This CDR3 has 17 amino acids. Germline CDR1 is LGHDT and CDR2 is YNNKEL (reference sequence). Trimming pared 1 base from V and 0 bases from J, leaving 10 bases between. The CDR3 DNA is TGTGCCAGCAGCCAAGTCCGGGGGCGCTCTGGGGCCAACGTCCTGACTTTC. Its protein product is CASSQVRGRSGANVLTF.

This clonotype came up many times. The chain links TRBV20-1 to TRBJ1-1, with TRBD1 matching 8 bases. Germline-derived CDR1 and CDR2 are DFQATT and SNEGSKA (reference sequence). V trimming: 3 bases; J trimming: 8 bases; junction bases outside the gene matches: 11. This CDR3 contains 14 residues. CDR3 sequence: CSASRAGTGYEAFF. Here the CDR3 DNA reads TGCAGTGCTAGCCGAGCCGGGACAGGCTACGAAGCTTTCTTT.

This clonotype was seen at least ten times. The chain joins TRBV6-2 or TRBV6-3 to TRBJ2-5; 10 bases align to TRBD2. The length of the CDR3 is 15 residues. V gave up 4 bases and J gave up 5 bases; unmatched junction bases: 7. The germline CDR1 and CDR2 sequences are MNHEY and SVGEGT. CDR3 sequence: CASSFEAGGLETQYF. The DNA of the CDR3 is TGTGCCAGCAGTTTCGAAGCGGGGGGGCTGGAGACCCAGTACTTC.

This clonotype was observed many times. The CDR3 loop reads CASSWSASVAQHF. CDR3 bases: TGTGCCAGCTCTTGGTCGGCATCAGTGGCCCAGCATTTT. The chain links TRBV18 to TRBJ1-5; D gene ambiguous. With 6 bases removed from V and 11 bases from J, the gap between germline ends came to 17 bases. The CDR3 is 13 residues long. Germline loops: CDR1 KGHSH, CDR2 LQKENI.

This chain links TRBV10-2 with TRBJ2-5; D is unclear. The CDR3 runs to 14 residues. CDR1 and CDR2 (germline): WSHSY, SAAADI. V lost 1 base, J lost 5 bases, and 11 bases lay in between. CDR3 in DNA: TGCGCCAGCAGTGAGTGGTTGACCCGGGAGACCCAGTACTTC. As protein: CASSEWLTRETQYF.

This clonotype was counted at least ten times. This sequence joins TRBV24-1 and TRBJ2-5; D unclear. Trimming left V 4 bases short and J 10 bases short, with 9 bases between. CDR1 KGHDR and CDR2 SFDVKD come from the germline V gene. This CDR3 spans 11 amino acids. The CDR3 sequence: CATSDLQYQYF. The DNA of the CDR3 is TGTGCCACCAGTGACCTCCAGTACCAGTACTTC.

This clonotype turned up a few times. V is TRBV18 and J is TRBJ2-5; 10 bases are shared with TRBD2. V lost 0 bases and J lost 7; bases outside the gene matches: 8. The CDR3 extends over 16 amino acids. Germline lookup yields CDR1 KGHSH and CDR2 LQKENI. The CDR3 DNA is TGTGCCAGCTCACCACCCCCTAGCGGGGGACGGGGGACCCAGTACTTC. Translated, it gives CASSPPPSGGRGTQYF. The variable domain in full, completed from reference TRBV18 and TRBJ2-5, reads NAGVMQNPRHLVRRRGQEARLRCSPMKGHSHVYWYRQLPEEGLKFMVYLQKENIIDESGMPKERFSAEFPKEGPSILRIQQVVRGDSAAYFCASSPPPSGGRGTQYFGPGTRLLVL.

The V call is TRBV20-1, the J call TRBJ2-5; no clear D. Germline V gene lookup returns CDR1 DFQATT and CDR2 SNEGSKA (reference sequence). V gave up 5 bases and J gave up 2 bases, with 9 bases separating them. The CDR3 covers 12 residues. The CDR3 is CSASLWQETQYF. For the CDR3, the DNA is TGCAGTGCTTCTCTTTGGCAAGAGACCCAGTACTTC.

With respect to this clonotype: A much larger clone lies one base from this, so it may be a read error. The V gene is TRBV20-1, the J gene TRBJ2-7, with 8 bases lining up with TRBD1. This CDR3 is 13 amino acids long. With 0 bases clipped from V and 8 bases from J, the junction kept 6 bases outside the gene matches. The germline V gene encodes CDR1 DFQATT and CDR2 SNEGSKA (reference sequence). CDR3 coding DNA: TGCAGTGCTAGAGACAGGGGGCAGGCCAAGCAGTACGTC. Its translation: CSARDRGQAKQYV.

V gene TRBV6-2 or TRBV6-3 combines with J gene TRBJ2-2; D not certain. V gave up 6 bases and J gave up 6 bases, with 8 bases separating them. The CDR3 sequence is 12 residues long. In germline, CDR1 is MNHEY, CDR2 SVGEGT. CDR3 nucleotides: TGTGCCAGCAGGGTTCCATCCGGGGAGCTGTTTTTT. Translated, it gives CASRVPSGELFF.

The V and J genes are TRBV15 and TRBJ1-2, with 10 bases matching TRBD1. Unmatched junction bases numbered 4, after V lost 5 bases and J lost 4 bases. In germline, CDR1 is LNHNV, CDR2 YYDKDF (reference sequence). The CDR3 is 14 residues long. DNA of the CDR3: TGTGCCACCAGCGCTGGGACAGGGGTCTATGGCTACACCTTC. Translation: CATSAGTGVYGYTF.

In its sample, this clonotype was seen many times. This chain's CDR3 is CASSSAGGVETQYF. Here the CDR3 DNA reads TGTGCCAGCAGTTCCGCGGGAGGGGTAGAGACCCAGTACTTC. The J gene is TRBJ2-5, the V gene TRBV6-5; 9 nucleotides align to TRBD2. After removal of 4 bases from V and 4 bases from J, the junction contained 4 bases not matched to a gene. This CDR3 has 14 amino acids. Germline V gene sequence: CDR1 MNHEY, CDR2 SVGAGI.

This clonotype was seen at least ten times. CDR3 sequence (DNA): TGCAGTGCGGAACCCGGGACAGTAGCTTTCTTT. Its protein product is CSAEPGTVAFF. The chain combines TRBV20-1 with TRBJ1-1, with 7 bases fitting TRBD1. Germline loops: CDR1 DFQATT, CDR2 SNEGSKA (reference sequence). Trimming removed 6 bases from V and 10 bases from J; junction bases left unmatched: 8. The CDR3 has 11 residues.

This clonotype appeared many times. The rearrangement uses TRBV24-1 and TRBJ2-3, with D possibly being TRBD2 (6 bases). Germline V lookup: CDR1 KGHDR, CDR2 SFDVKD. The germline V and J ends were trimmed by 5 bases and 1 base, with 12 bases remaining between them. CDR3 length equals 15 residues. This CDR3 is CATSVGGSGTDTQYF. The CDR3 bases are TGTGCCACCAGTGTCGGGGGATCAGGCACAGATACGCAGTATTTT.

In its sample, this clonotype was seen a few times. J is TRBJ1-2 and V is TRBV20-1; D may be TRBD1 (5 bases). This CDR3 region has 17 residues. Per germline, CDR1 DFQATT and CDR2 SNEGSKA (reference sequence). Trimming removed 1 base at V and 3 bases at J, with 21 bases between. This chain's CDR3 is CSARGRGREVSDYGYTF. In DNA form, the CDR3 reads TGCAGTGCTAGAGGTCGAGGCAGGGAGGTTTCGGACTATGGCTACACCTTC.

V usage is TRBV11-2 and J usage is TRBJ2-4, with D possibly called TRBD1 or TRBD2 (5 bases each). This CDR3 has 11 amino acids. V was trimmed by 7 bases and J by 9 bases, leaving 10 bases between them. From germline, CDR1 is SGHAT and CDR2 FQNNGV. Here the CDR3 DNA reads TGTGCCAGCAAGAATGGGGGCATTCAGTACTTC. Translating it yields CASKNGGIQYF.

This clonotype appeared many times. The J gene is TRBJ2-5, the V gene TRBV7-2, with 7 positions matching TRBD1. V was pared by 0 bases and J by 5 bases, with 3 bases of the junction left unmatched. CDR3 length: 14 residues. From germline, CDR1 is SGHTA and CDR2 FQGNSA. DNA for the CDR3: TGTGCCAGCAGCTTAGCCAGGGGGATGGAGACCCAGTACTTC. As protein: CASSLARGMETQYF.

In its sample, this clonotype was seen a few times. CDR3 bases: TGTGCCAGCAGTCGAACCGGGACGCCTTATGGCTACACCTTC. Translated, it gives CASSRTGTPYGYTF. The V call is TRBV12-3 or TRBV12-4, the J call TRBJ1-2, with TRBD1 as a possible D gene (5 bases). There are 14 residues in the CDR3. Between the trimmed V and J ends, which lost 5 bases and 5 bases, there was a span of 15 bases.

This clonotype was seen only a few times. The chain combines TRBV6-6 with TRBJ1-2, with a possible D match to TRBD1 (5 bases). Germline CDR1 MNHNY, CDR2 SVGAGI (reference sequence). This CDR3 contains 14 residues. Between the trimmed V and J ends, which lost 0 bases and 7 bases, there was a span of 12 bases. This CDR3 reads CASSYSVLGGGYTF. The DNA for the CDR3 is TGTGCCAGCAGTTACTCGGTCCTTGGGGGTGGCTACACCTTC.

The chain employs TRBV19 and TRBJ2-6; tentatively, D is TRBD1 (6 bases). From germline, CDR1 is LNHDA and CDR2 SQIVND (reference sequence). The CDR3 runs 15 residues. V shed 10 bases and J shed 0 bases, with 13 bases lying between them. In DNA, the CDR3 is TGTGCCACCGGGACACAACGCTCTGGGGCCAACGTCCTGACTTTC. It codes for CATGTQRSGANVLTF.